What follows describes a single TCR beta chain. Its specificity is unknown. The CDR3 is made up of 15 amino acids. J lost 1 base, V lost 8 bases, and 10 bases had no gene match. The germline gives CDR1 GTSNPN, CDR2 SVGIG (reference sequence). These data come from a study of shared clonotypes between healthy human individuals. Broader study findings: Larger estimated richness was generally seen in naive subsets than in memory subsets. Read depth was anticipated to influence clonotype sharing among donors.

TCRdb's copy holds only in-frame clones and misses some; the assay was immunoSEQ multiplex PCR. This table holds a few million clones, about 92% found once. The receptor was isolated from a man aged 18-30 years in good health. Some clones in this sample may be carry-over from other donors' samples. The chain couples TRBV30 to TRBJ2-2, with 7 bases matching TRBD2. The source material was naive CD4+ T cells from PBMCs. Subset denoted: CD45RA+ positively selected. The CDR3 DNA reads TGTGCCCGCAACACGGGAGGCTGGAACACCGGGGAGCTGTTTTTT. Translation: CARNTGGWNTGELFF.